One and the same sample provided the 19 T cell receptor beta chains below, sequenced in a study of blood T cells in healthy people across ages (dated by TCRdb to between 2014 and 2017). Library preparation employed 5' RACE. The sequencing machine was an Illumina HiSeq 2500. A second PCR of about 6 to 11 cycles was run with a J-beta primer mix and a sample-barcoded 5' primer. The raw public data were reprocessed by TCRdb itself: fastp quality trimming at Q25, MiXCR clonotype calling, in-frame beta chains only. Each record represents a unique CDR3 protein, reported with the most common genes and DNA among its rows. The sample table records about 1,600,000 distinct CDR3 sequences; roughly 45% of these occur just once. The ten largest clones take up 7.9% of the sample. Input material: blood. The receptors were sampled from a woman aged 18-29 years in good health.

The rearrangement uses TRBV20-1 and TRBJ1-1; no firm D call. Germline assignment: CDR1 DFQATT and CDR2 SNEGSKA (reference sequence). The CDR3 has 11 amino acids. Trimming left V 6 bases short and J 2 bases short, with 7 bases between. In DNA form, the CDR3 reads TGCAGTGCCAAATATAACACTGAAGCTTTCTTT. Amino acid sequence: CSAKYNTEAFF.

The rearrangement joins TRBV7-2 to TRBJ1-1, with a possible D match to TRBD1 (5 bases). Trimming left V 6 bases short and J 3 bases short, with 17 bases between. The CDR3 has 15 residues. CDR1 and CDR2 from the germline V gene are SGHTA and FQGNSA. The CDR3 nucleotides read TGTGCCAGCAGTCCTAGACGAGACAGCTACACTGAAGCTTTCTTT. Protein: CASSPRRDSYTEAFF.

The CDR3 is CSARIGQNTEAFF. In DNA, the CDR3 is TGCAGTGCTAGGATTGGGCAGAACACTGAAGCTTTCTTT. J is TRBJ1-1 and V is TRBV20-1; D ambiguous. This CDR3 has 13 residues. The germline V gene has CDR1 DFQATT and CDR2 SNEGSKA (reference sequence). Trimming removed 3 bases from V and 1 base from J, with 9 bases in between.

J is TRBJ2-1 and V is TRBV6-5, with unresolved D. Germline V CDR1 and CDR2: MNHEY, SVGAGI. The length of the CDR3 is 12 residues. Trimming pared 3 bases from V and 8 bases from J, leaving 8 bases between. The CDR3 nucleotides read TGTGCCAGCAGTTATAACTCTGATGAGCAGTTCTTC. Its protein is CASSYNSDEQFF.

The V gene is TRBV5-1, the J gene TRBJ2-1; 7 nucleotides match TRBD2. The germline V gene encodes CDR1 SGHRS and CDR2 YFSETQ. With V trimmed by 0 bases and J by 9 bases, 6 bases remained unmatched. The CDR3 totals 14 residues. CDR3 sequence: CASSLAGEGGEQFF. The CDR3 DNA sequence: TGCGCCAGCAGCTTGGCCGGGGAGGGTGGTGAGCAGTTCTTC.

The V call is TRBV10-3, the J call TRBJ2-1, with D possibly matching TRBD2 (5 bases). The germline gives CDR1 ENHRY, CDR2 SYGVKD. Deletions cut 3 bases from V and 5 bases from J, with 5 bases between. The CDR3 is made up of 12 amino acids. CDR3 loop: CAISELDNEQFF. In DNA, the CDR3 is TGTGCCATCAGTGAACTAGACAATGAGCAGTTCTTC.

This clonotype was seen many times. The chain uses TRBV9 and TRBJ2-3; the match to TRBD2 covers 8 bases. This CDR3 is 16 amino acids long. V lost 0 bases and J lost 2; bases outside the gene matches: 5. CDR1 is SGDLS and CDR2 is YYNGEE in the germline V gene. The CDR3 loop is CASSVGSSGATDTQYF. CDR3 in DNA: TGTGCCAGCAGCGTAGGAAGTAGCGGGGCCACAGATACGCAGTATTTT.

This clonotype was recorded a few times. The chain links TRBV2 to TRBJ2-5; D might be TRBD1 or TRBD2, each matching 5 bases. Germline-derived CDR1 and CDR2 are SNHLY and FYNNEI. Trimming took 0 bases from V and 2 from J, leaving 13 bases between them. This CDR3 spans 16 amino acids. In nucleotides, the CDR3 is TGTGCCAGCAGTGAAGCCTGGGGCCGGGGTCAAGAGACCCAGTACTTC. It is translated as CASSEAWGRGQETQYF.

V and J are TRBV6-2 or TRBV6-3 and TRBJ2-5; 8 bases match TRBD2. Trimming took 6 bases from V and 4 from J; bases not matched to a gene: 7. The CDR3 extends over 14 amino acids. CDR1 is MNHEY and CDR2 is SVGEGT in the germline V gene. This CDR3 reads CASRTGGAGETQYF. The DNA for the CDR3 is TGTGCCAGCAGGACCGGGGGGGCCGGAGAGACCCAGTACTTC.

V is TRBV3-1 and J is TRBJ1-1; TRBD1 matches 9 bases. With 4 bases clipped from V and 4 bases from J, the junction kept 13 bases outside the gene matches. From germline, CDR1 is LGHDT and CDR2 YNNKEL (reference sequence). CDR3 length equals 17 residues. This CDR3 reads CASSLGTGKFRGTEAFF. CDR3 DNA: TGTGCCAGCAGCCTCGGGACAGGGAAGTTTCGTGGCACTGAAGCTTTCTTT. The whole variable domain, remainder taken from reference TRBV3-1 and TRBJ1-1, is DTAVSQTPKYLVTQMGNDKSIKCEQNLGHDTMYWYKQDSKKFLKIMFSYNNKELIINETVPNRFSPKSPDKAHLNLHINSLELGDSAVYFCASSLGTGKFRGTEAFFGQGTRLTVV.

The chain links TRBV30 to TRBJ2-1; TRBD2 aligns across 7 bases. V shed 3 bases and J 3 bases; nucleotides not matched to a gene: 2. This CDR3 has 13 residues. CDR1 and CDR2 (germline): GTSNPN, SVGIG (reference sequence). As DNA, the CDR3 is TGTGCCTGGAGGGGGGGGAGCTACAATGAGCAGTTCTTC. It yields the protein CAWRGGSYNEQFF.

V usage is TRBV20-1 and J usage is TRBJ2-3, with 14 bases that match TRBD2. CDR1 and CDR2 (germline): DFQATT, SNEGSKA (reference sequence). CDR3 length equals 20 residues. Unmatched junction bases numbered 14, after V lost 0 bases and J lost 3 bases. CDR3 sequence (DNA): TGCAGTGCTAGAGACATGACTAGCGGGAGGGCCCACGTAAAGACAGATACGCAGTATTTT. Translation gives CSARDMTSGRAHVKTDTQYF.

This clonotype was detected only a few times. The V gene is TRBV20-1, the J gene TRBJ1-5, with TRBD1 matching over 8 bases. V dropped 3 bases and J dropped 3; count of bases not matched to a gene: 7. Germline CDR1 DFQATT, CDR2 SNEGSKA (reference sequence). This CDR3 contains 15 residues. In nucleotides, the CDR3 is TGCAGTGCTAGTTGGGGACAGGAGGTCAATCAGCCCCAGCATTTT. It specifies CSASWGQEVNQPQHF.

CDR3 region: CASSYSSDPYNEQFF. The CDR3 nucleotides are TGTGCCAGCAGTTACTCTTCCGATCCCTACAATGAGCAGTTCTTC. The chain couples TRBV6-5 to TRBJ2-1; D uncertain. CDR3 length: 15 residues. The V gene's germline CDR1 is MNHEY and CDR2 SVGAGI. Trimming took 0 bases from V and 2 from J, leaving 8 bases between them.

The chain uses TRBV12-3 or TRBV12-4 and TRBJ2-7; D unclear. The V and J ends lost 1 base and 3 bases respectively, with 10 bases between them. This CDR3 region has 14 residues. The CDR3 region is CASSLEQLLYEQYF. The CDR3 coding sequence is TGTGCCAGCAGTTTAGAACAGCTCCTCTACGAGCAGTACTTC.

The chain uses TRBV27 and TRBJ2-7; weak D call: TRBD1 (6 bases). Germline V gene data show CDR1 as MNHEY and CDR2 as SMNVEV (reference sequence). This CDR3 is built from 16 residues. Between the trimmed V and J ends, which lost 1 base and 6 bases, there was a span of 19 bases. CDR3: CASSLLFPQGAREQYF. The CDR3 nucleotides are TGTGCCAGCAGTTTATTATTCCCACAGGGTGCTCGCGAGCAGTACTTC.

The V and J genes are TRBV9 and TRBJ2-2; D may be TRBD2 (5 bases). The CDR3 consists of 18 residues. V lost 3 bases and J lost 0, with 18 bases in between. Per germline, CDR1 SGDLS and CDR2 YYNGEE. The CDR3 coding sequence is TGTGCCAGCAGCGGAAGGACTCGGGGAGAACCGAACACCGGGGAGCTGTTTTTT. It specifies CASSGRTRGEPNTGELFF.

The V call is TRBV27, the J call TRBJ1-1, with 7 bases identical to TRBD1. The CDR3 runs to 13 residues. Trimming took 6 bases from V and 10 from J; bases not matched to a gene: 11. CDR1 and CDR2 (germline): MNHEY, SMNVEV (reference sequence). CDR3 nucleotide sequence: TGTGCCAGCAGCGCTGACAGGGATGGGCGAGCTTTCTTT. Its translation is CASSADRDGRAFF.

V gene TRBV27 combines with J gene TRBJ2-3; the match to TRBD2 covers 7 bases. Per germline, CDR1 MNHEY and CDR2 SMNVEV (reference sequence). This CDR3 is built from 15 residues. J was trimmed by 5 bases and V by 3 bases; bases with no gene match: 8. The CDR3 region is CASSFGGSRGDTQYF. CDR3 DNA sequence: TGTGCCAGCAGTTTTGGCGGGAGCCGCGGAGATACGCAGTATTTT.